The 10 T cell receptor beta chains given below trace back to one sample, sequenced in a study of human T cells and chemical hapten exposure. TCRdb itself ran the RACE reads through MiXCR, one entry per CDR3 protein. The data contain approximately 260,000 distinct CDR3 sequences, 7% to 10% of them singletons. Time point defined: pre-sensitization, week 0. Stated treatment: therapeutic diphenylcyclopropenone sensitization with weekly scalp DPC. The sequencing here drew on whole blood, taken in connection with sensitization to the hapten diphenylcyclopropenone (DPC). These receptors all stem from a woman aged 40 to 50 with alopecia areata. Some clones in this sample may be carry-over from other donors' samples.

This clonotype has only a few counts. V is TRBV6-2 or TRBV6-3 and J is TRBJ2-5; D possibly corresponds to TRBD2 (5 bases). Germline loops: CDR1 MNHEY, CDR2 SVGEGT. V lost 2 bases to trimming and J lost 0 bases, with 7 bases between them. This CDR3 comprises 14 residues. CDR3 nucleotide sequence: TGTGCCAGCAGTTACAGAGGGTACCAAGAGACCCAGTACTTC. This translates into CASSYRGYQETQYF.

The chain has TRBV4-3 and TRBJ2-7; D remains unclear. V shed 1 base and J shed 2 bases, with 9 bases lying between them. The CDR3 runs to 14 residues. CDR1 LGHNA and CDR2 YSLEER come from the germline V gene. The CDR3 DNA sequence: TGCGCCAGCAGCCAAGTGTACAGTACCTACGAGCAGTACTTC. This gives the protein CASSQVYSTYEQYF.

The chain combines TRBV6-2 or TRBV6-3 with TRBJ2-7; D is uncertain. CDR3 size: 15 residues. Germline CDR1 and CDR2: MNHEY and SVGEGT. Trimming shortened V by 10 bases and J by 5 bases, and 24 bases separated the two germline ends. In DNA form, the CDR3 reads TGTGCCACCATAACGCCTATTTTCGGAGCCAACGAGCAGTACTTC. Its translation: CATITPIFGANEQYF.

The chain is built from TRBV6-6 and TRBJ1-6, with no clear D. V dropped 2 bases and J dropped 10 bases, with 12 bases sitting between them. The germline V gene encodes CDR1 MNHNY and CDR2 SVGAGI (reference sequence). The CDR3 length is 14 residues. CDR3 sequence (DNA): TGTGCCAGCAGTTACGCGGGATCGAAGTCACCCCTCCACTTT. This sequence encodes CASSYAGSKSPLHF.

The genes are TRBV29-1 and TRBJ2-1; D might be TRBD2 (5 bases). Trimming removed 5 bases from V and 4 bases from J, with 18 bases in between. This CDR3 comprises 15 residues. From germline, CDR1 is SQVTM and CDR2 ANQGSEA. CDR3: CSVLASGRSYNEQFF. CDR3 nucleotide sequence: TGCAGCGTTCTAGCAAGCGGCAGATCTTACAATGAGCAGTTCTTC.

As regards this clonotype: An end of the junction does not agree with germline; a read error may underlie this. The chain employs TRBV7-6 and TRBJ1-4, with TRBD1 matching 10 bases. CDR1 is SGHVS, CDR2 FNYEAQ, per germline. The CDR3 has 15 residues. CDR3 sequence reads: CATSRTGQGNEKLFF. As DNA, the CDR3 is TGTGCCACCAGCCGCACGGGACAGGGGAATGAAAAACTGTTTTTT.

The CDR3 bases are TGCAGCGTCCTCGGACTAGGCTACAATGAGCAGTTCTTC. It yields the protein CSVLGLGYNEQFF. The chain couples TRBV29-1 to TRBJ2-1; TRBD2 agrees at 7 bases. The ends lost 6 bases at V and 3 bases at J; junction bases unmatched: 5. The CDR3 is made up of 13 amino acids. Germline CDR1 SQVTM, CDR2 ANQGSEA.

The table lists this clonotype with a few counts. This chain uses TRBV3-1 with TRBJ1-6; 7 nucleotides match TRBD1. This CDR3 region has 14 residues. Germline lookup yields CDR1 LGHDT and CDR2 YNNKEL (reference sequence). The ends lost 6 bases at V and 7 bases at J; junction bases unmatched: 6. CDR3 in DNA: TGTGCCAGCAGATCACAGGGGTGGAATTCACCCCTCCACTTT. Translating it yields CASRSQGWNSPLHF.

This chain joins TRBV7-9 and TRBJ1-4, with D possibly TRBD1 on 5 matching bases. CDR1 and CDR2 from the germline V gene are SEHNR and FQNEAQ (reference sequence). Trimming took off 4 bases at V and 5 bases at J, with 17 bases between the two ends. The length of the CDR3 is 16 residues. CDR3 in DNA: TGTGCCAGCAGCTCCGACCACCGGGACTTGAATGAAAAACTGTTTTTT. Translation: CASSSDHRDLNEKLFF.

The chain links TRBV20-1 to TRBJ2-7; 8 bases fit TRBD1. Germline lookup yields CDR1 DFQATT and CDR2 SNEGSKA (reference sequence). Losses at the gene ends were 0 bases for V and 2 bases for J; bases not matched to a gene: 3. The CDR3 sequence is 14 residues long. The CDR3 DNA reads as TGCAGTGCTAGAGAGCAGGGGGCGACCTACGAGCAGTACTTC. Amino acids: CSAREQGATYEQYF.